A selection of T cell receptor beta chains follows, all from one sample in a study of post-analysis software for immune sequencing data. TCRdb reprocessed the PCR reads via MiXCR and lists one record per CDR3 protein. This table holds about 540,000 distinct CDR3 sequences, around 31% found once. Sequencing input: blood. Receptors were obtained from a girl aged 2-17 years with multiple sclerosis. Both conserved end residues are part of each CDR3. A D gene is named only where the DNA matches it firmly. Some rows mark clone size as missing; the rest say once, few, many or name a class of expanded clone.

J gene,D gene,V gene,clone size,CDR3 DNA,CDR3 protein
TRBJ1-1,NA,TRBV10-3,NA,TGTGCCATCAGTGAGTCCCGAGGGGGGGGAACTGAAGCTTTCTTT,CAISESRGGGTEAFF
TRBJ2-1,TRBD2,TRBV11-2,NA,TGTGCCAGCAGCTTAGAGGCTAGCGGGAGCGATGAGCAGTTCTTC,CASSLEASGSDEQFF
TRBJ2-7,TRBD1,TRBV5-6,few,TGTGCCAGCAGCTTGGAGGCGGGACAGGGGGACGAGCAGTACTTC,CASSLEAGQGDEQYF
TRBJ2-3,NA,TRBV20-1,few,TGCAGTGCCTCGACCATGGACGGCACAGATACGCAGTATTTT,CSASTMDGTDTQYF
TRBJ1-2,NA,TRBV20-1,NA,TGCAGTGCTAGCTACATGGGGGGCTATGGCTACACCTTC,CSASYMGGYGYTF
TRBJ2-3,NA,TRBV5-1,NA,TGCGCCAGTCTCGAAGGGGGGGCCACAGATACGCAGTATTTT,CASLEGGATDTQYF
TRBJ2-4,TRBD1,TRBV20-1,once,TGCAGTGCTAGAGAGGAACAGGGGTACGGAAACATTCAGTACTTC,CSAREEQGYGNIQYF
TRBJ2-5,TRBD2,TRBV7-9,few,TGTGCCAGCAGCTACGGTAGCCTAGCGGGGGGCCGGGAGACCCAGTACTTC,CASSYGSLAGGRETQYF
TRBJ2-1,NA,TRBV6-5,NA,TGTGCCAGCAGTTACGCCGGGAGCTCCTACAATGAGCAGTTCTTC,CASSYAGSSYNEQFF
TRBJ1-1,NA,TRBV11-2,NA,TGTGCCAGCAGCTTACGGGGTTTGGATGAAACTTTCTTT,CASSLRGLDETFF
TRBJ1-2,NA,TRBV5-1,NA,TGCGCCAGCAACTTGGAGGGACAAAACTATGGCTACACCTTC,CASNLEGQNYGYTF
TRBJ2-3,NA,TRBV7-6,NA,TGTGCCAGCAGCTTAGTAGGCGGACAAGTGGTAGATACGCAGTATTTT,CASSLVGGQVVDTQYF
TRBJ2-1,NA,TRBV3-1,NA,TGTGCCAGCAGCTCAGACGAGGTGCAGTTCTTC,CASSSDEVQFF
TRBJ1-2,NA,TRBV20-1,few,TGCAGTGCTAGCTACAGGGCCTATGACTACACCTTC,CSASYRAYDYTF
TRBJ1-2,NA,TRBV5-5,NA,TGTGCCAGCAGCTTGCAGACTAACTATGGCTACACCTTC,CASSLQTNYGYTF
TRBJ2-1,NA,TRBV4-1,few,TGCGCCAGCAGGGCGGCAGGGAGCTCCTACAATGAGCAGTTCTTC,CASRAAGSSYNEQFF
TRBJ2-7,NA,TRBV29-1,few,TGCAGCGTTGCTCCTTTCGTTGGGGGCGAGCAGTACTTC,CSVAPFVGGEQYF
TRBJ1-1,NA,TRBV6-5,NA,TGTGCCAGCAGTTTTGGGACGGCCAGCGCTGAAGCTTTCTTT,CASSFGTASAEAFF
TRBJ2-3,TRBD2,TRBV11-2,NA,TGTGCCAGCAGCCCTCAAGCGGGAGCGAGCACAGATACGCAGTATTTT,CASSPQAGASTDTQYF
TRBJ2-7,TRBD1,TRBV6-6,few,TGTGCCAGCAGTTACTCCCGGACAGGGGAGGCCTACGAGCAGTACTTC,CASSYSRTGEAYEQYF
TRBJ1-1,NA,TRBV12-3/TRBV12-4,NA,TGTGCCAGCACCCCTTTAGGTCTAGGCGGCACTGAAGCTTTCTTT,CASTPLGLGGTEAFF
TRBJ2-3,NA,TRBV7-9,few,TGTGCCAGCAGCCCTGAGGTACCCGAGGATACGCAGTATTTT,CASSPEVPEDTQYF
TRBJ2-7,NA,TRBV10-3,NA,TGTGCCATCAGTGTTGGTGACGGCCCCTACGAGCAGTACTTC,CAISVGDGPYEQYF
TRBJ2-1,NA,TRBV5-5,NA,TGTGCCAGCAGCTTACGTCTTAACCCCGGGACGAAGAATGAGCAGTTCTTC,CASSLRLNPGTKNEQFF
TRBJ1-2,NA,TRBV2,once,TGTGCCAGCAGAAGGTGGGGGTCGGGCTATGGCTACACCTTC,CASRRWGSGYGYTF
TRBJ1-2,NA,TRBV10-3,NA,TGTACCATCAGTGTGGGGAGGGACTATGGCTACACCTTC,CTISVGRDYGYTF
TRBJ1-5,NA,TRBV3-1,NA,TGTGCCAGCAGCCAAGCCAATCAGCCCCAGCATTTT,CASSQANQPQHF
TRBJ1-2,NA,TRBV12-3/TRBV12-4,NA,TGTGCCAGCACCCGGACACGGACCAGGGGTGGCTACACCTTC,CASTRTRTRGGYTF
TRBJ2-5,NA,TRBV12-3/TRBV12-4,few,TGTGCCAGCAGACCAAGCGGTTCAGAGACCCAGTACTTC,CASRPSGSETQYF
TRBJ1-1,NA,TRBV5-1,NA,TGCGCCAGCAGCTTGCGAGGGGGAGGAACTGAAGCTTTCTTT,CASSLRGGGTEAFF
TRBJ2-3,NA,TRBV5-1,NA,TGCGCCAGCAGCCCAATGAGAAGACATGCCAGCACAGATACGCAGTATTTT,CASSPMRRHASTDTQYF
TRBJ1-4,NA,TRBV4-1,NA,TGCGCCAGCAGCCAAGAAGTGGCCAGCAATACTAAAAAACTGTTTTTT,CASSQEVASNTKKLFF
TRBJ2-7,TRBD1,TRBV6-6,few,TGTGCCAGCAGAAGGGGACAGGGTGCGTACGAGCAGTACTTC,CASRRGQGAYEQYF
TRBJ2-7,TRBD2,TRBV9,NA,TGTGCCAGCAGCGGATGGACTAGGGGCAATGAGCAGTACTTC,CASSGWTRGNEQYF
TRBJ2-5,NA,TRBV6-1,NA,TGTGCCAGCAGTGAAAGGGGTAGTAGTCCCGGAGGAGAGACCCAGTACTTC,CASSERGSSPGGETQYF